Listed here are 19 T cell receptor beta chains from one sample, sequenced in a study of identical twins. TCRdb itself ran the 5' RACE reads through MiXCR, one entry per CDR3 protein. Among 450,000 to 650,000 distinct CDR3 sequences listed, roughly 15% were seen once. The same data also went into a second study, on yellow fever vaccine responses in identical twins.

Sequenced material: CD4+ T cells sorted from blood. These receptors came from a woman between 18 and 29 years old in good health.

This chain connects TRBV5-6 to TRBJ1-2; 7 bases align to TRBD1. Unmatched junction bases numbered 5, after V lost 2 bases and J lost 1 base. Germline V gene sequence: CDR1 SGHDT, CDR2 YYEEEE. CDR3 length: 15 amino acids. The CDR3 sequence is CASSLKGAYNYGYTF. The CDR3, as DNA: TGTGCCAGCAGCTTAAAGGGGGCGTATAACTATGGCTACACCTTC.

The chain carries TRBV5-1 and TRBJ1-2; D unclear. CDR3 length: 13 amino acids. Trimming shortened V by 6 bases and J by 7 bases, and 16 bases separated the two germline ends. Germline V gene lookup returns CDR1 SGHRS and CDR2 YFSETQ. The CDR3 coding sequence is TGCGCCAGCAAGAAGGAGTTAGGGCCTGGCTACACCTTC. The encoded protein is CASKKELGPGYTF.

The chain employs TRBV20-1 and TRBJ1-4; no definite D call. This CDR3 comprises 13 residues. V lost 6 bases and J 0 bases, leaving 8 bases between the germline ends. Germline V CDR1 and CDR2: DFQATT, SNEGSKA (reference sequence). The CDR3 DNA sequence: TGCAGTGCGCCAGATGCAACTAATGAAAAACTGTTTTTT. Residues: CSAPDATNEKLFF.

This chain links TRBV12-5 with TRBJ1-1, with D perhaps matching TRBD1 (6 bases). Between the trimmed V and J ends, which lost 7 bases and 7 bases, there was a span of 19 bases. This CDR3 spans 14 amino acids. Germline CDR1 is LGHNT and CDR2 is FRNRAP. CDR3 in DNA: TGTGCTAGTGCCCTGGGGGGGGGCCGCGATGAAGCTTTCTTT. Its translation: CASALGGGRDEAFF.

The chain recombines TRBV20-1 with TRBJ2-3, with D perhaps matching TRBD2 (7 bases). Germline loops: CDR1 DFQATT, CDR2 SNEGSKA (reference sequence). CDR3 length: 13 amino acids. CDR3 residues: CSSRGASTDTQYF. CDR3 DNA sequence: TGCAGCAGCCGGGGGGCCAGCACAGATACGCAGTATTTT.

This clonotype was observed a few times. The chain combines TRBV20-1 with TRBJ1-2; tentatively, D is TRBD1 (6 bases). Trimming stripped 3 bases from V and 1 base from J, with 15 bases between. CDR3 length: 15 residues. Germline V gene sequence: CDR1 DFQATT, CDR2 SNEGSKA (reference sequence). CDR3 in DNA: TGCAGTGCTAGGGACCCGGGACAAGTTAACTATGGCTACACCTTC. The encoded protein is CSARDPGQVNYGYTF.

This clonotype showed up just once. This sequence joins TRBV6-1 and TRBJ1-2, with D possibly being TRBD1 (6 bases). Germline lookup yields CDR1 MNHNS and CDR2 SASEGT. The CDR3 totals 13 residues. Trimming cost V 7 bases and J 4 bases, with 13 bases left between them. The CDR3 here is CASMGGPGYGYTF. The CDR3 nucleotides read TGTGCCAGCATGGGGGGCCCAGGCTATGGCTACACCTTC.

The J gene is TRBJ2-3, the V gene TRBV5-1; 8 bases align to TRBD1. CDR3 length equals 16 residues. Trimming removed 0 bases from V and 2 bases from J; junction bases left unmatched: 5. The germline CDR1 and CDR2 sequences are SGHRS and YFSETQ. DNA of the CDR3: TGCGCCAGCAGCTTGGGACAGGGGTTCGCCACAGATACGCAGTATTTT. Translation gives CASSLGQGFATDTQYF.

The genes are TRBV19 and TRBJ1-1; D unclear. V shed 6 bases and J shed 4 bases, with 12 bases lying between them. CDR3 length: 13 residues. The germline V gene has CDR1 LNHDA and CDR2 SQIVND (reference sequence). As DNA, the CDR3 is TGTGCCAGTAGGGCTAACTCGGGCACTGAAGCTTTCTTT. Translating gives CASRANSGTEAFF.

The rearrangement joins TRBV5-1 to TRBJ2-1, with 7 bases aligning to TRBD2. The CDR3 contains 19 residues. V trimming: 2 bases; J trimming: 9 bases; junction bases outside the gene matches: 23. Germline CDR1 and CDR2: SGHRS and YFSETQ. The CDR3 sequence is CASSFGASGGWGNIGEQFF. CDR3 DNA: TGCGCCAGCAGCTTTGGAGCTAGCGGCGGTTGGGGGAACATCGGTGAGCAGTTCTTC.

This clonotype was found a few times. The chain carries TRBV28 and TRBJ2-7; D unresolved. CDR3 length equals 11 residues. The ends were cut back, 7 bases at V and 3 bases at J, with 7 bases in the middle. CDR1 is MDHEN, CDR2 SYDVKM, per germline. This chain's CDR3 is CASTTGYEQYF. CDR3 sequence (DNA): TGTGCCAGCACCACCGGCTACGAGCAGTACTTC.

This clonotype was observed a handful of times. The CDR3 DNA is TGTGCCAGCAGCCAAGATACCGCGGGGGGCTATCCGTGGGAGACCCAGTACTTC. Its protein is CASSQDTAGGYPWETQYF. The chain uses TRBV3-1 and TRBJ2-5; 8 bases fit TRBD2. Unmatched junction bases numbered 14, after V lost 0 bases and J lost 5 bases. The CDR3 has 18 amino acids. Germline CDR1 and CDR2: LGHDT and YNNKEL (reference sequence).

CDR3 in DNA: TGTGCCAGCTCACCTTCCGGACAGATCTCCTACGAGCAGTACTTC. It yields the protein CASSPSGQISYEQYF. The rearrangement joins TRBV18 to TRBJ2-7; a possible D gene is TRBD1 (6 bases). Germline loops: CDR1 KGHSH, CDR2 LQKENI. The CDR3 has 15 residues. Trimming removed 3 bases at V and 0 bases at J, with 12 bases between.

This clonotype was seen more than once but under ten times. V gene TRBV12-3 or TRBV12-4 combines with J gene TRBJ1-2; the D is unclear. With 4 bases removed from V and 10 bases from J, the gap between germline ends came to 10 bases. This CDR3 is built from 11 residues. CDR3 in amino acids: CASSSGPNYTF. CDR3 coding DNA: TGTGCCAGCAGTTCGGGCCCAAACTACACCTTC.

This clonotype showed up just a few times. This CDR3 is CAISESGGYNQPQHF. CDR3 DNA sequence: TGTGCCATCAGTGAGTCAGGAGGGTACAATCAGCCCCAGCATTTT. The V call is TRBV10-3, the J call TRBJ1-5; D not certain. V was pared by 0 bases and J by 3 bases, with 9 bases between. Germline loops: CDR1 ENHRY, CDR2 SYGVKD. The CDR3 is 15 residues long.

This clonotype occurred many times. The V gene is TRBV12-3 or TRBV12-4, the J gene TRBJ2-7, with D perhaps TRBD2 (6 bases). This CDR3 region has 13 residues. Between the trimmed V and J ends, which lost 5 bases and 7 bases, there was a span of 15 bases. The CDR3 bases are TGTGCCAGCAGTAAGGATGCGGGGAGTGAGCAGTACGTC. It yields the protein CASSKDAGSEQYV.

J is TRBJ1-1 and V is TRBV7-9; D is ambiguous. The V end lost 4 bases, the J end lost 0 bases, and 9 bases lay between the germline ends. Germline V gene data show CDR1 as SEHNR and CDR2 as FQNEAQ (reference sequence). This CDR3 region has 14 residues. The CDR3 sequence: CASSSEFMNTEAFF. In DNA, the CDR3 is TGTGCCAGCAGCTCGGAATTTATGAACACTGAAGCTTTCTTT. The whole variable domain, remainder taken from reference TRBV7-9 and TRBJ1-1, is DTGVSQNPRHKITKRGQNVTFRCDPISEHNRLYWYRQTLGQGPEFLTYFQNEAQLEKSRLLSDRFSAERPKGSFSTLEIQRTEQGDSAMYLCASSSEFMNTEAFFGQGTRLTVV.

The chain has TRBV10-3 and TRBJ2-1; TRBD2 matches at 10 bases. J gave up 16 bases and V 0 bases, and 9 bases lay outside the gene matches. Germline CDR1 is ENHRY and CDR2 is SYGVKD. The CDR3 sequence is 14 residues long. The CDR3 sequence: CAISESILAGVGFF. The CDR3 DNA sequence: TGTGCCATCAGTGAGTCGATTCTAGCGGGAGTTGGATTCTTC.

A few counts support this clonotype. The rearrangement joins TRBV29-1 to TRBJ1-1; tentatively, D is TRBD1 (5 bases). Germline values: CDR1 SQVTM, CDR2 ANQGSEA. CDR3 length equals 10 residues. Trimming removed 4 bases at V and 7 bases at J, with 7 bases between. The DNA for the CDR3 is TGCAGCGTTGTAAGGGGTGAAGCTTTCTTT. It is translated as CSVVRGEAFF.